The text below deals with one TCR beta chain. Its antigen is not identified. With 4 bases removed from V and 3 bases from J, the gap between germline ends came to 10 bases. The CDR3 has 14 amino acids. The V gene's germline CDR1 is LGHNT and CDR2 FRNRAP. The sample belongs to a study of blood T cells in healthy people across ages. Study-wide results and limits: Naive T cell percentage showed a strong correlation with the diversity of TCR beta.

Sample-barcoded 5' priming and a J-beta primer mix drove a second PCR of 7 to 11 cycles. TCRdb re-analysed the 5' RACE reads in MiXCR, keeping a single row per CDR3 protein. The sample lists 1 million or so distinct CDR3 sequences, approximately 25% occurring once. The same sample was also studied in work on T cells of mothers and their children. That work contributes: In each mother, TCR beta CDR3 reads exceeded 9 million; in each child, they numbered approximately 3 million. Thymic selection molds TCR recombination output in much the same way for related pairs as for unrelated pairs.

The sequence came from a girl aged 2-15 years in good health. The material sequenced was blood. V is TRBV12-5 and J is TRBJ1-5; the D is unclear. This CDR3 is CASGSSRANQPQHF. The CDR3 DNA sequence: TGTGCTAGTGGTTCCTCCCGGGCCAATCAGCCCCAGCATTTT.